The rows below give T cell receptor beta chains drawn from one sample of a study of T cell responses to AZD1222 COVID-19 vaccine. Produced via immunoSEQ multiplex PCR; TCRdb's table is partial and in-frame only. The table shows approximately 140,000 clones, with approximately 94% occurring only once. Material: peripheral blood, obtained on day 0 of AZD1222 vaccination. The receptors were gathered from an adult in good health. The CDR3 runs from the conserved cysteine through the conserved F or W. The order of the fields is D gene, V gene, J gene, clone size, CDR3 protein, CDR3 DNA. A D gene is named only where the DNA matches it firmly. Rows may omit the clone size; those that give it use once, few, many or a size class.

d_gene: TRBD1; v_gene: TRBV7-6; j_gene: TRBJ1-4; abundance: NA; CDR3aa: CASSSGTGSEKLFF; CDR3nt: TGTGCCAGCAGCTCCGGGACAGGGAGTGAAAAACTGTTTTTT
d_gene: NA; v_gene: TRBV9; j_gene: TRBJ1-2; abundance: NA; CDR3aa: CASSVAPSSDYGYTF; CDR3nt: TGTGCCAGCAGCGTAGCCCCGAGCTCAGACTATGGCTACACCTTC
d_gene: NA; v_gene: TRBV19; j_gene: TRBJ1-2; abundance: once; CDR3aa: CASSIRPRANYGYTF; CDR3nt: TGTGCCAGTAGTATTCGTCCCAGGGCCAACTATGGCTACACCTTC
d_gene: NA; v_gene: TRBV11-2; j_gene: TRBJ1-6; abundance: NA; CDR3aa: CASSLVWGGSSYNSPLHF; CDR3nt: TGTGCCAGCAGCTTAGTGTGGGGAGGTAGCTCCTATAATTCACCCCTCCACTTT
d_gene: NA; v_gene: TRBV20-1; j_gene: TRBJ2-1; abundance: once; CDR3aa: CSASLAQTHEQFF; CDR3nt: TGCAGTGCTAGTCTAGCCCAGACTCATGAGCAGTTCTTC
d_gene: NA; v_gene: TRBV25-1; j_gene: TRBJ2-1; abundance: once; CDR3aa: CASKLPGHEQFF; CDR3nt: TGTGCCAGCAAGCTACCGGGTCATGAGCAGTTCTTC
d_gene: TRBD2; v_gene: TRBV19; j_gene: TRBJ2-7; abundance: NA; CDR3aa: CASSERSGREQYF; CDR3nt: TGTGCCAGTAGTGAGAGGAGCGGGAGAGAGCAGTACTTC
d_gene: TRBD1; v_gene: TRBV18; j_gene: TRBJ1-6; abundance: NA; CDR3aa: CASSPQLIQGGYNSPLHF; CDR3nt: TGTGCCAGCTCACCACAACTCATCCAGGGGGGTTATAATTCACCCCTCCACTTT
d_gene: TRBD1; v_gene: TRBV10-3; j_gene: TRBJ2-1; abundance: NA; CDR3aa: CAIGRDRDPEQFF; CDR3nt: TGTGCCATTGGGAGGGACAGGGATCCTGAGCAGTTCTTC
d_gene: NA; v_gene: TRBV27; j_gene: TRBJ2-7; abundance: once; CDR3aa: CASSLRGLAVYEQYF; CDR3nt: TGTGCCAGCAGTCTAAGGGGCCTCGCCGTCTACGAGCAGTACTTC
d_gene: NA; v_gene: TRBV27; j_gene: TRBJ1-1; abundance: NA; CDR3aa: CASSFRGHGNTEAFF; CDR3nt: TGTGCCAGCAGTTTTCGAGGGCATGGAAACACTGAAGCTTTCTTT
d_gene: NA; v_gene: TRBV2; j_gene: TRBJ2-3; abundance: NA; CDR3aa: CASNVNQGDTQYF; CDR3nt: TGTGCCAGCAACGTGAACCAGGGAGATACGCAGTATTTT
d_gene: TRBD1; v_gene: TRBV12-3/TRBV12-4; j_gene: TRBJ1-1; abundance: NA; CDR3aa: CASSSRGQTEAFF; CDR3nt: TGTGCCAGCAGTTCCAGGGGGCAAACTGAAGCTTTCTTT
d_gene: NA; v_gene: TRBV21-1; j_gene: TRBJ2-2; abundance: NA; CDR3aa: CASSKFPGELFF; CDR3nt: TGTGCCAGCAGCAAATTCCCCGGGGAGCTGTTTTTT
d_gene: NA; v_gene: TRBV27; j_gene: TRBJ1-5; abundance: NA; CDR3aa: CASSPSQGNQPQHF; CDR3nt: TGTGCCAGCAGCCCATCCCAGGGGAATCAGCCCCAGCATTTT
d_gene: NA; v_gene: TRBV6-5; j_gene: TRBJ1-2; abundance: NA; CDR3aa: CASSYSNQGGYTF; CDR3nt: TGTGCCAGCAGTTACTCGAATCAGGGCGGCTACACCTTC
d_gene: TRBD2; v_gene: TRBV5-5; j_gene: TRBJ2-1; abundance: NA; CDR3aa: CASNKLAGIYNEQFF; CDR3nt: TGTGCCAGCAACAAGCTAGCGGGAATATACAATGAGCAGTTCTTC
d_gene: NA; v_gene: TRBV12-5; j_gene: TRBJ1-1; abundance: NA; CDR3aa: CASATPGLGSEAFF; CDR3nt: TGTGCTAGTGCCACCCCGGGACTGGGCTCTGAAGCTTTCTTT
d_gene: TRBD2; v_gene: TRBV7-8; j_gene: TRBJ2-7; abundance: NA; CDR3aa: CASRQTGLAGVYEQYF; CDR3nt: TGTGCCAGCAGACAGACCGGACTAGCGGGAGTGTACGAGCAGTACTTC
d_gene: NA; v_gene: TRBV5-1; j_gene: TRBJ1-3; abundance: NA; CDR3aa: CASSPRERAPYF; CDR3nt: TGCGCCAGCAGCCCGCGCGAAAGGGCACCATATTTT
d_gene: NA; v_gene: TRBV29-1; j_gene: TRBJ1-3; abundance: NA; CDR3aa: CSVSPGEDTIYF; CDR3nt: TGCAGCGTGTCGCCTGGGGAGGACACCATATATTTT
d_gene: NA; v_gene: TRBV14; j_gene: TRBJ2-1; abundance: NA; CDR3aa: CASSQDIGAGYNEQFF; CDR3nt: TGTGCCAGCAGCCAAGATATCGGGGCAGGGTACAATGAGCAGTTCTTC
d_gene: TRBD1; v_gene: TRBV5-4; j_gene: TRBJ2-7; abundance: NA; CDR3aa: CASSQGQSEQYF; CDR3nt: TGTGCCAGCAGCCAGGGACAGTCCGAGCAGTACTTC
d_gene: TRBD1; v_gene: TRBV7-8; j_gene: TRBJ2-7; abundance: NA; CDR3aa: CASSPGTGDTYEQYF; CDR3nt: TGTGCCAGCAGCCCTGGGACAGGGGATACCTACGAGCAGTACTTC
d_gene: NA; v_gene: TRBV9; j_gene: TRBJ2-3; abundance: NA; CDR3aa: CASSPRGGGGLSTDTQYF; CDR3nt: TGTGCCAGCAGCCCACGAGGGGGGGGCGGCTTGAGCACAGATACGCAGTATTTT
d_gene: NA; v_gene: TRBV5-4; j_gene: TRBJ2-5; abundance: NA; CDR3aa: CASSLDLGEETQYF; CDR3nt: TGTGCCAGCAGCCTGGACTTGGGTGAAGAGACCCAGTACTTC
d_gene: NA; v_gene: TRBV6-5; j_gene: TRBJ1-6; abundance: NA; CDR3aa: CASSPRRALALHF; CDR3nt: TGTGCCAGCAGCCCCCGTAGAGCCTTGGCCCTCCACTTT
d_gene: NA; v_gene: TRBV6-2/TRBV6-3; j_gene: TRBJ2-4; abundance: once; CDR3aa: CASSLDRLAKNIQYF; CDR3nt: TGTGCCAGCAGTCTCGACCGCCTAGCCAAAAACATTCAGTACTTC
d_gene: NA; v_gene: TRBV3-1/TRBV3-2; j_gene: TRBJ2-5; abundance: NA; CDR3aa: CASSQARGGETQYF; CDR3nt: TGTGCCAGCAGCCAAGCCCGTGGGGGGGAGACCCAGTACTTC
d_gene: NA; v_gene: TRBV27; j_gene: TRBJ1-5; abundance: NA; CDR3aa: CASSFGRGQPQHF; CDR3nt: TGTGCCAGCAGTTTCGGCAGGGGTCAGCCCCAGCATTTT
d_gene: NA; v_gene: TRBV6-1; j_gene: TRBJ2-7; abundance: NA; CDR3aa: CASSERQGLSYEQYF; CDR3nt: TGTGCCAGCAGTGAAAGGCAGGGACTTTCCTACGAGCAGTACTTC
d_gene: NA; v_gene: TRBV7-8; j_gene: TRBJ2-2; abundance: NA; CDR3aa: CASSLARGSGLNTGELFF; CDR3nt: TGTGCCAGCAGCTTAGCGAGGGGATCGGGATTAAACACCGGGGAGCTGTTTTTT
d_gene: NA; v_gene: TRBV7-3; j_gene: TRBJ2-1; abundance: NA; CDR3aa: CASSLGALRDFHNEQFF; CDR3nt: TGTGCCAGCAGCTTAGGAGCTCTAAGAGATTTTCACAATGAGCAGTTCTTC
d_gene: TRBD2; v_gene: TRBV20-1; j_gene: TRBJ2-1; abundance: NA; CDR3aa: CSASRSGGRNEQFF; CDR3nt: TGCAGTGCTAGTAGAAGCGGGGGGAGAAATGAGCAGTTCTTC
d_gene: NA; v_gene: TRBV3-1/TRBV3-2; j_gene: TRBJ2-7; abundance: NA; CDR3aa: CASSQMSYEQYF; CDR3nt: TGTGCCAGCAGCCAAATGTCATACGAGCAGTACTTC
d_gene: NA; v_gene: TRBV5-1; j_gene: TRBJ1-2; abundance: NA; CDR3aa: CASSLVGLIGGGYTF; CDR3nt: TGCGCCAGCAGCTTGGTAGGCCTAATCGGCGGAGGCTACACCTTC
d_gene: NA; v_gene: TRBV23-1; j_gene: TRBJ1-3; abundance: NA; CDR3aa: CASSRGRDTIYF; CDR3nt: TGCGCCAGCAGTCGGGGGAGAGATACCATATATTTT
d_gene: TRBD2; v_gene: TRBV5-1; j_gene: TRBJ2-7; abundance: NA; CDR3aa: CASSARQSSGGEQYF; CDR3nt: TGCGCCAGCAGCGCGAGACAGTCTTCGGGGGGCGAGCAGTACTTC
d_gene: NA; v_gene: TRBV5-1; j_gene: TRBJ1-1; abundance: NA; CDR3aa: CAREPVGRGAEAFF; CDR3nt: TGCGCCAGGGAACCGGTCGGACGGGGGGCTGAAGCTTTCTTT
d_gene: TRBD1; v_gene: TRBV5-1; j_gene: TRBJ2-5; abundance: NA; CDR3aa: CASSYRGTGETQYF; CDR3nt: TGCGCCAGCAGTTACAGGGGAACGGGAGAGACCCAGTACTTC
d_gene: NA; v_gene: TRBV6-5; j_gene: TRBJ1-1; abundance: NA; CDR3aa: CASSLEGQAEAFF; CDR3nt: TGTGCCAGCTCCCTGGAAGGACAAGCTGAAGCTTTCTTT